A single sample gave rise to the 30 T cell receptor beta chains below, sequenced in a study of blood T cells in healthy people across ages. Then a second PCR, running about 6 to 12 cycles, was carried out with a sample-barcoded 5' primer and a J-beta primer mix. TCRdb recomputed calls from the 5' RACE reads with MiXCR, one row per CDR3 protein. This table holds more than 800,000 distinct CDR3 sequences, under 55% found once. Sample: blood. All receptors come from a woman aged 55-69 years in good health.

The table lists this clonotype with many counts. The gene calls are TRBV9 and TRBJ2-3; unclear D gene. V lost 4 bases, J lost 7 bases, and 22 bases lay in between. Germline assignment: CDR1 SGDLS and CDR2 YYNGEE. The CDR3 is 16 residues long. The CDR3 reads CASSPRDMNEENTQYF. CDR3 bases: TGTGCCAGCAGCCCACGTGACATGAATGAAGAAAATACGCAGTATTTT.

The V gene is TRBV6-5, the J gene TRBJ2-1, with a tentative D call TRBD2 (6 bases). The length of the CDR3 is 13 residues. Trimming took 8 bases from V and 3 from J, leaving 11 bases between them. The germline V gene encodes CDR1 MNHEY and CDR2 SVGAGI. The CDR3, as DNA: TGTGCCAGCGGGTTGGGACTCTACAATGAGCAGTTCTTC. Amino acids: CASGLGLYNEQFF.

This clonotype was observed a handful of times. This chain links TRBV7-9 with TRBJ1-1; D remains unclear. The V and J ends lost 1 base and 1 base respectively, with 7 bases between them. The CDR3 has 14 residues. CDR1 and CDR2 from the germline V gene are SEHNR and FQNEAQ (reference sequence). The CDR3 DNA reads TGTGCCAGCAGCTTAGTTGCAGGGAACACTGAAGCTTTCTTT. Residues: CASSLVAGNTEAFF.

V usage is TRBV18 and J usage is TRBJ2-3; no clear D gene. The CDR3 covers 13 residues. Looked up from germline, CDR1 is KGHSH and CDR2 is LQKENI. V was cut by 1 base and J by 3 bases, with 5 bases left in between. CDR3 in amino acids: CASSPLQTDTQYF. The CDR3 DNA is TGTGCCAGCTCACCACTCCAAACAGATACGCAGTATTTT.

This chain links TRBV4-2 with TRBJ1-1, with no clear D. The CDR3 has 13 residues. Trimming took off 0 bases at V and 8 bases at J, with 10 bases between the two ends. Germline assignment: CDR1 LGHNA and CDR2 YNFKEQ. The CDR3 loop is CASSQDLGKEAFF. CDR3 coding DNA: TGTGCCAGCAGCCAAGATCTAGGGAAAGAAGCTTTCTTT.

This clonotype came up once. The rearrangement uses TRBV29-1 and TRBJ2-3; possibly TRBD2 for D (6 bases). The CDR3 loop spans 12 amino acids. The ends were cut back, 7 bases at V and 2 bases at J, with 10 bases in the middle. From germline, CDR1 is SQVTM and CDR2 ANQGSEA. In DNA form, the CDR3 reads TGCAGCGCCGCGGGGCTCACAGATACGCAGTATTTT. Its protein product is CSAAGLTDTQYF.

About this clonotype itself: A much more abundant neighbour one base away suggests this may be a read error. As the CDR3 is not closed by the conserved phenylalanine or tryptophan, this likely results from a read error. The chain uses TRBV11-1 and TRBJ1-2; 10 positions match TRBD1. The CDR3 is made up of 14 amino acids. The J segment lost 3 bases and the V segment lost 6 bases, leaving 4 bases of the junction unmatched. From germline, CDR1 is SGHAT and CDR2 FQDESV (reference sequence). Here the CDR3 DNA reads TGTGCCAGCAGTTCCGGGACAGGGGACTATGGCTACACCTGC. It yields the protein CASSSGTGDYGYTC.

V is TRBV20-1 and J is TRBJ2-1; 7 bases align to TRBD1. J was trimmed by 8 bases and V by 3 bases; bases with no gene match: 4. This CDR3 contains 12 residues. CDR1 and CDR2 from the germline V gene are DFQATT and SNEGSKA (reference sequence). This chain's CDR3 is CSARTGSHEQFF. The CDR3 bases are TGCAGTGCTAGGACAGGGTCCCATGAGCAGTTCTTC.

This clonotype has just a few counts. J is TRBJ2-3 and V is TRBV20-1; D is possibly TRBD1 or TRBD2 (5 bases each). The CDR3 is 16 residues long. Deletions cut 0 bases from V and 4 bases from J, with 17 bases between. In germline, CDR1 is DFQATT, CDR2 SNEGSKA (reference sequence). The CDR3 loop reads CSARDRGRVGPDTQYF. The DNA of the CDR3 is TGCAGTGCTAGAGATCGGGGCAGGGTGGGACCAGATACGCAGTATTTT.

The J gene is TRBJ2-2, the V gene TRBV9, with 15 bases lining up with TRBD2. Germline lookup yields CDR1 SGDLS and CDR2 YYNGEE. The CDR3 length is 17 residues. V was clipped by 0 bases and J by 7 bases; unmatched bases: 4. In nucleotides, the CDR3 is TGTGCCAGCAGCGTAGCTGGACTAGCGGGAGGGGTCGGGGAGCTGTTTTTT. As protein: CASSVAGLAGGVGELFF.

This clonotype turned up a few times. The chain combines TRBV7-8 with TRBJ1-1, with D maybe TRBD1 (5 bases). This CDR3 spans 13 amino acids. Trimming took 5 bases from V and 7 from J, leaving 14 bases between them. Germline lookup yields CDR1 SGHVS and CDR2 FQNEAQ. The CDR3 DNA sequence: TGTGCCAGCAGCCCCGCCGCCGGGGGTGAAGCTTTCTTT. Amino acid sequence: CASSPAAGGEAFF.

This clonotype has a handful of counts. The rearrangement links TRBV7-2 to TRBJ1-6; no clear D. This CDR3 has 19 amino acids. Trimming removed 2 bases at V and 7 bases at J, with 24 bases between. The V gene's germline CDR1 is SGHTA and CDR2 FQGNSA. The CDR3 sequence: CASSLFLGNLIGLNSPLHF. CDR3 sequence (DNA): TGTGCCAGCAGCTTATTTTTGGGGAATCTAATCGGTCTGAATTCACCCCTCCACTTT.

This clonotype is a singleton in its sample. The chain carries TRBV6-2 or TRBV6-3 and TRBJ1-5; TRBD1 agrees at 9 bases. This CDR3 comprises 19 residues. Germline trimming cut 2 bases from V and 3 bases from J; bases unmatched to any gene: 14. The germline V gene has CDR1 MNHEY and CDR2 SVGEGT. As DNA, the CDR3 is TGTGCCAGCAGTTACACCGCCTTGAATGGGACAGGGCTCAATCAGCCCCAGCATTTT. Translated: CASSYTALNGTGLNQPQHF.

This clonotype was counted between two and nine times. The genes are TRBV27 and TRBJ2-7, with 7 bases that match TRBD1. Germline CDR1 and CDR2: MNHEY and SMNVEV (reference sequence). The CDR3 covers 14 residues. Losses at the gene ends were 3 bases for V and 4 bases for J; bases not matched to a gene: 6. This CDR3 is CASSFDRVRYEQYF. CDR3 nucleotides: TGTGCCAGCAGTTTCGACAGGGTTCGGTACGAGCAGTACTTC.

This chain links TRBV7-9 with TRBJ1-1; a weak D match, TRBD1 (5 bases). This CDR3 region has 15 residues. With 1 base removed from V and 7 bases from J, the gap between germline ends came to 16 bases. In germline, CDR1 is SEHNR, CDR2 FQNEAQ (reference sequence). CDR3 protein: CASSLVRGGVSEAFF. In DNA, the CDR3 is TGTGCCAGCAGCTTAGTACGGGGCGGAGTTAGTGAAGCTTTCTTT.

The table lists this clonotype with many counts. The J gene is TRBJ2-7, the V gene TRBV7-2; TRBD1 agrees at 8 bases. Germline V gene sequence: CDR1 SGHTA, CDR2 FQGNSA. This CDR3 contains 14 residues. With 2 bases clipped from V and 3 bases from J, the junction kept 3 bases outside the gene matches. CDR3 loop: CASSLPGQGYEQYF. The DNA of the CDR3 is TGTGCCAGCAGCTTACCCGGACAGGGCTACGAGCAGTACTTC.

This clonotype has more than one count but fewer than ten. The rearrangement joins TRBV20-1 to TRBJ1-6; TRBD1 matches 8 bases. In germline, CDR1 is DFQATT, CDR2 SNEGSKA (reference sequence). This CDR3 has 14 amino acids. J lost 10 bases, V lost 3 bases, and 8 bases had no gene match. The CDR3 is CSASPQGAYSPLHF. The CDR3 coding sequence is TGCAGTGCTAGCCCGCAGGGGGCTTACTCACCCCTCCACTTT.

The chain combines TRBV10-3 with TRBJ2-1; D possibly corresponds to TRBD2 (5 bases). The CDR3 totals 13 residues. Germline CDR1 ENHRY, CDR2 SYGVKD. The V and J ends lost 8 bases and 0 bases respectively, with 8 bases between them. CDR3 sequence reads: CAIATSSYNEQFF. The CDR3 DNA follows: TGTGCCATCGCTACTAGCTCCTACAATGAGCAGTTCTTC.

The V call is TRBV5-4, the J call TRBJ2-1, with 7 bases lining up with TRBD1. This CDR3 comprises 15 residues. The ends lost 1 base at V and 8 bases at J; junction bases unmatched: 9. From germline, CDR1 is SGHNT and CDR2 YYREEE (reference sequence). CDR3 loop: CASSLHETGKHEQFF. Here the CDR3 DNA reads TGTGCCAGCAGCTTGCACGAGACAGGGAAACATGAGCAGTTCTTC.

Worth noting for this clonotype: This may come from a read error, since a much larger clone is one base off. The chain couples TRBV28 to TRBJ2-3; either TRBD1 or TRBD2 may fit D (5 bases each). V was clipped by 5 bases and J by 0 bases, with 9 bases between them. Germline CDR1 is MDHEN and CDR2 is SYDVKM. The CDR3 sequence is 14 residues long. In nucleotides, the CDR3 is TGTGCCAGCAGTGCATGGGACAGCACAGATACGCAGTATTTT. Encoded protein: CASSAWDSTDTQYF.

The V call is TRBV7-9, the J call TRBJ2-7; D perhaps matches TRBD1 (6 bases). V was clipped by 5 bases and J by 4 bases, with 18 bases between them. CDR1 SEHNR and CDR2 FQNEAQ come from the germline V gene (reference sequence). The CDR3 extends over 15 amino acids. CDR3 amino acids: CASSQKGTQQYEQYF. Written as DNA, the CDR3 is TGTGCCAGCAGCCAGAAAGGGACACAACAATACGAGCAGTACTTC.

CDR3 coding DNA: TGTGCCAGCAAATCCACTAGCGGGAGTTACGAGCAGTACTTC. Translated, it gives CASKSTSGSYEQYF. The gene calls are TRBV3-1 and TRBJ2-7; 11 bases align to TRBD2. V was pared by 7 bases and J by 4 bases, with 6 bases of the junction left unmatched. CDR1 is LGHDT, CDR2 YNNKEL, per germline (reference sequence). CDR3 size: 14 residues.

The rearrangement links TRBV6-5 to TRBJ2-5; 11 positions match TRBD2. The assigned J gene may be wrong: the sequence end matches TRBJ2-7 better. The CDR3 has 14 residues. Germline loops: CDR1 MNHEY, CDR2 SVGAGI. The CDR3 bases are TGTGCCAGCAGTTATAGCGGGAGGGAATACGAGCAGTACTTC. This codes for CASSYSGREYEQYF.

About this clonotype itself: The junction does not match germline at one end; this may be a read error. The chain uses TRBV9 and TRBJ2-1; 8 bases are shared with TRBD2. Germline CDR1 SGDLS, CDR2 YYNGEE. The CDR3 loop spans 16 amino acids. The CDR3 spells CANSPNTGTSYNEQFF. CDR3 coding DNA: TGTGCCAACAGCCCAAACACCGGGACTAGCTACAATGAGCAGTTCTTC.

This clonotype was detected a few times. The rearrangement uses TRBV6-5 and TRBJ1-1, with 7 bases identical to TRBD1. V trimming: 4 bases; J trimming: 4 bases; junction bases outside the gene matches: 6. The CDR3 runs to 14 residues. Per the germline V gene, CDR1 is MNHEY and CDR2 is SVGAGI. CDR3 nucleotide sequence: TGTGCCAGCAGTTCGACAGGGAGGGGCACTGAAGCTTTCTTT. This codes for CASSSTGRGTEAFF.

This sequence joins TRBV18 and TRBJ2-6; TRBD1 or TRBD2 may be the D gene (5 bases each). Trimming removed 6 bases at V and 4 bases at J, with 10 bases between. The CDR3 spans 14 residues. Germline loops: CDR1 KGHSH, CDR2 LQKENI. In nucleotides, the CDR3 is TGTGCCAGCTCTCGGGACGTGGGGGCCAACGTCCTGACTTTC. This sequence encodes CASSRDVGANVLTF.

The rearrangement uses TRBV6-2 or TRBV6-3 and TRBJ2-7, with 13 bases aligning to TRBD2. Unmatched junction bases numbered 10, after V lost 6 bases and J lost 2 bases. Germline lookup yields CDR1 MNHEY and CDR2 SVGEGT. This CDR3 has 17 residues. The CDR3 nucleotides are TGTGCCAGCAGCCCCAGGACTAGCGGGAGACGAACCTACGAGCAGTACTTC. It yields the protein CASSPRTSGRRTYEQYF.

The V gene is TRBV3-1, the J gene TRBJ2-7, with TRBD2 matching 7 bases. Per germline, CDR1 LGHDT and CDR2 YNNKEL (reference sequence). The CDR3 covers 12 residues. With V trimmed by 2 bases and J by 6 bases, 1 base remained unmatched. CDR3 loop: CASSQTGGEQYF. In nucleotides, the CDR3 is TGTGCCAGCAGCCAAACGGGGGGCGAGCAGTACTTC.

The J gene is TRBJ2-1, the V gene TRBV5-1; 8 bases fit TRBD2. Per the germline V gene, CDR1 is SGHRS and CDR2 is YFSETQ. This CDR3 region has 15 residues. V trimming: 1 base; J trimming: 5 bases; junction bases outside the gene matches: 5. In DNA form, the CDR3 reads TGCGCCAGCAGCTTGTCGGCGGGAGGCCACAATGAGCAGTTCTTC. This translates into CASSLSAGGHNEQFF.

The rearrangement links TRBV12-3 or TRBV12-4 to TRBJ2-3; TRBD2 is a possible D gene (5 bases). CDR3 length: 13 residues. Trimming removed 6 bases from V and 11 bases from J, with 18 bases in between. The CDR3 nucleotides read TGTGCCAGCAGCAGAGGGTACGCAGATGTGCAGTATTTT. It is translated as CASSRGYADVQYF.